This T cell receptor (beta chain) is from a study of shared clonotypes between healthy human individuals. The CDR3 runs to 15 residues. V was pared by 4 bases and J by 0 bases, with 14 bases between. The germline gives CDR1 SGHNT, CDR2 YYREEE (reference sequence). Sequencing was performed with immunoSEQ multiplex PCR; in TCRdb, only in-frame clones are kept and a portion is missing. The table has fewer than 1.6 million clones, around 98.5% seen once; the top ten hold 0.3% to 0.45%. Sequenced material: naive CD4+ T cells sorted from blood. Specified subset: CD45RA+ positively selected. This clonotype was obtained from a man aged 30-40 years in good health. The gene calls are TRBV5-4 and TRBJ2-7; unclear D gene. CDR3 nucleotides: TGTGCCAGCAGCCCGGTTAGAGCGAGCTCCTACGAGCAGTACTTC. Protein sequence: CASSPVRASSYEQYF.